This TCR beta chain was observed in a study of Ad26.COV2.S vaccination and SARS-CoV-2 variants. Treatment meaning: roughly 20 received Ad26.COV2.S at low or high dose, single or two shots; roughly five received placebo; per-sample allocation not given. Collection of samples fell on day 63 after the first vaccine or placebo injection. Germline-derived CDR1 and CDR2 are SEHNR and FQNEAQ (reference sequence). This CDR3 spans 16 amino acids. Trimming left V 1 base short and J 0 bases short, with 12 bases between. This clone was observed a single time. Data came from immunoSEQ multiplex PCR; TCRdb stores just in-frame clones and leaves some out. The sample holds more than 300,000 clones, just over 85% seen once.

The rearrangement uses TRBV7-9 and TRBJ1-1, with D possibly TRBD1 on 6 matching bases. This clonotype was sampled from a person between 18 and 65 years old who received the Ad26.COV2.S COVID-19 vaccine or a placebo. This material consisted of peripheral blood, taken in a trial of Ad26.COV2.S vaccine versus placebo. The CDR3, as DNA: TGTGCCAGCAGCTTAGAGGGGGGACGGGTGAACACTGAAGCTTTCTTT. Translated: CASSLEGGRVNTEAFF.